This entry lists 16 T cell receptor beta chains sequenced from one sample in a study of cytomegalovirus exposure and HLA in healthy donors. The PCR used 60 Vbeta and 13 Jbeta primers. The data were produced by immunoSEQ multiplex PCR, yet TCRdb's version contains in-frame clones alone and is incomplete. The table includes over 65,000 clones, about four fifths detected once. Sequencing was performed on PBMCs. These receptors originate from a woman in her thirties in good health and CMV-seronegative.

This clone is a singleton in its sample. The chain couples TRBV5-6 to TRBJ1-1, with D possibly TRBD1 on 6 matching bases. The CDR3 extends over 15 amino acids. Between the trimmed V and J ends, which lost 2 bases and 3 bases, there was a span of 14 bases. Germline-derived CDR1 and CDR2 are SGHDT and YYEEEE. The CDR3 nucleotides read TGTGCCAGCAGCTTCCTCAGGGGACGGTACACTGAAGCTTTCTTT. Its protein product is CASSFLRGRYTEAFF.

This chain connects TRBV29-1 to TRBJ1-2, with D unresolved. Germline V CDR1 and CDR2: SQVTM, ANQGSEA. The CDR3 spans 13 residues. V was trimmed by 0 bases and J by 2 bases, leaving 7 bases between them. The CDR3 here is CSVEDPLNYGYTF. In DNA, the CDR3 is TGCAGCGTTGAAGACCCCCTGAACTATGGCTACACCTTC. The full variable domain, in which reference TRBV29-1 and TRBJ1-2 provide the parts outside the CDR3, is SAVISQKPSRDICQRGTSLTIQCQVDSQVTMMFWYRQQPGQSLTLIATANQGSEATYESGFVIDKFPISRPNLTFSTLTVSNMSPEDSSIYLCSVEDPLNYGYTFGSGTRLTVV.

V usage is TRBV6-5 and J usage is TRBJ1-2; 8 bases fit TRBD1. With V trimmed by 6 bases and J by 8 bases, 14 bases remained unmatched. CDR1 is MNHEY and CDR2 is SVGAGI in the germline V gene. CDR3 length equals 15 residues. The CDR3 region is CASRIGQGFGRGYTF. The CDR3 DNA reads as TGTGCCAGCAGAATAGGACAGGGCTTCGGTCGCGGCTACACCTTC.

The DNA for the CDR3 is TGCAGTGCTCGGGGGGACTACGAGCAGTACTTC. It specifies CSARGDYEQYF. The V call is TRBV20-1, the J call TRBJ2-7, with 7 bases that match TRBD2. The CDR3 extends over 11 amino acids. From germline, CDR1 is DFQATT and CDR2 SNEGSKA (reference sequence). The trim removed 5 bases at V and 3 bases at J, leaving 1 base unmatched.

This chain uses TRBV5-3 with TRBJ2-7, with 12 nucleotides matching TRBD2. TRBV5-3 falls under the ORF class, with uncertain function. The CDR3 length is 15 residues. V was clipped by 3 bases and J by 3 bases; unmatched bases: 4. CDR3 region: CARSSAGLAGYEQYF. Written as DNA, the CDR3 is TGTGCCAGAAGCTCCGCGGGACTAGCGGGCTACGAGCAGTACTTC.

This chain joins TRBV7-9 and TRBJ2-5, with 9 bases identical to TRBD2. The CDR3 is 14 amino acids. The germline CDR1 and CDR2 sequences are SEHNR and FQNEAQ (reference sequence). J lost 5 bases, V lost 8 bases, and 9 bases had no gene match. For the CDR3, the DNA is TGTGCCAGCGGGCGTGAGCGGGGGGCGGAGACCCAGTACTTC. Its translation is CASGRERGAETQYF.

In regard to this clone: Other DNA sequences in the same sample also yield this CDR3. The rearrangement uses TRBV7-2 and TRBJ2-5, with 14 positions matching TRBD2. CDR1 is SGHTA, CDR2 FQGNSA, per germline. Trimming removed 4 bases from V and 2 bases from J; junction bases left unmatched: 0. There are 15 residues in the CDR3. The CDR3 loop is CASSWTSGGQETQYF. DNA for the CDR3: TGTGCCAGCAGCTGGACTAGCGGGGGGCAAGAGACCCAGTACTTC.

This clone was detected a few times. The J gene is TRBJ1-1, the V gene TRBV27, with D possibly being TRBD1 (6 bases). Trimming pared 5 bases from V and 10 bases from J, leaving 17 bases between. The germline V gene has CDR1 MNHEY and CDR2 SMNVEV (reference sequence). The CDR3 is made up of 13 amino acids. The CDR3 nucleotides are TGTGCCAGCAGTCTGGCCCTGGGGGCCCGAGCTTTCTTT. It codes for CASSLALGARAFF.

The gene calls are TRBV7-9 and TRBJ2-7; 9 nucleotides line up with TRBD1. Trimming cost V 2 bases and J 6 bases; bases outside gene matches: 8. This CDR3 contains 15 residues. Germline V gene data show CDR1 as SEHNR and CDR2 as FQNEAQ (reference sequence). CDR3 in amino acids: CASSLYRTGDSEQYF. In nucleotides, the CDR3 is TGTGCCAGCAGCTTATACAGGACAGGGGATTCCGAGCAGTACTTC. The entire variable domain, with the rest obtained from reference TRBV7-9 and TRBJ2-7, is as follows: DTGVSQNPRHKITKRGQNVTFRCDPISEHNRLYWYRQTLGQGPEFLTYFQNEAQLEKSRLLSDRFSAERPKGSFSTLEIQRTEQGDSAMYLCASSLYRTGDSEQYFGPGTRLTVT.

The chain couples TRBV7-2 to TRBJ2-5; D not certain. The assigned J gene may be wrong: the sequence end matches TRBJ2-7 better. Per the germline V gene, CDR1 is SGHTA and CDR2 is FQGNSA. CDR3 length equals 13 residues. CDR3 residues: CASSLMTFYEQYF. CDR3 DNA: TGTGCCAGCAGCTTAATGACATTCTACGAGCAGTACTTC.

The chain carries TRBV5-1 and TRBJ2-1; TRBD1 agrees at 12 bases. With V trimmed by 4 bases and J by 7 bases, 3 bases remained unmatched. Per the germline V gene, CDR1 is SGHRS and CDR2 is YFSETQ. This CDR3 is built from 14 residues. The CDR3 loop reads CASSPGQGANEQFF. DNA for the CDR3: TGCGCCAGCAGCCCGGGACAGGGGGCTAATGAGCAGTTCTTC.

The chain carries TRBV28 and TRBJ2-2, with 9 bases identical to TRBD1. The CDR3 is 16 residues long. CDR1 and CDR2 from the germline V gene are MDHEN and SYDVKM. The V segment lost 7 bases and the J segment 3 bases; nucleotides outside the gene matches: 9. The CDR3 coding sequence is TGTGCCAGCACGACAGGGGGTTGGAGGCACACCGGGGAGCTGTTTTTT. Protein product: CASTTGGWRHTGELFF.

The CDR3, as DNA: TGTGCCAGTAGTATAACATTGGGAAACACCATATATTTT. It yields the protein CASSITLGNTIYF. This chain joins TRBV19 and TRBJ1-3; D is undetermined. In germline, CDR1 is LNHDA, CDR2 SQIVND (reference sequence). Trimming pared 2 bases from V and 4 bases from J, leaving 6 bases between. The CDR3 totals 13 residues.

V gene TRBV7-9 combines with J gene TRBJ1-6; 8 bases match TRBD1. The CDR3 has 16 amino acids. Germline V gene lookup returns CDR1 SEHNR and CDR2 FQNEAQ (reference sequence). The ends lost 5 bases at V and 5 bases at J; junction bases unmatched: 8. The DNA of the CDR3 is TGTGCCAGCAGCGCCCGGACAGGGTCTGATAATTCACCCCTCCACTTT. It encodes CASSARTGSDNSPLHF.

This rearrangement joins TRBV10-3 to TRBJ2-3, with 7 bases matching TRBD2. Germline V gene data show CDR1 as ENHRY and CDR2 as SYGVKD. The CDR3 runs 13 residues. J lost 6 bases, V lost 7 bases, and 7 bases had no gene match. The CDR3 bases are TGTGCCATCATGGGGGGGGGTTCGGATACGCAGTATTTT. It translates to CAIMGGGSDTQYF.

The CDR3 reads CASSAGQANTEAFF. The CDR3 coding sequence is TGCGCCAGCAGCGCAGGACAGGCGAACACTGAAGCTTTCTTT. This chain connects TRBV5-1 to TRBJ1-1, with 7 nucleotides matching TRBD1. The trim removed 4 bases at V and 1 base at J, leaving 4 bases unmatched. Germline lookup yields CDR1 SGHRS and CDR2 YFSETQ. The CDR3 is 14 residues long.